The clone carrying this T cell receptor (beta chain) showed up just a few times. Its antigen is undetermined. The entry originates in a study of CD8 T cells in ankylosing spondylitis. Germline assignment: CDR1 SGHTA and CDR2 FQGNSA. This CDR3 region has 16 residues. The ends lost 5 bases at V and 3 bases at J; junction bases unmatched: 10. A quantitative 5'-RACE method, one with molecular barcodes, was used to make TCR beta libraries. TCRdb processed the 5' RACE reads anew with MiXCR; each CDR3 protein has one entry. The sample holds a few hundred thousand distinct CDR3 sequences, less than 25% seen once. Study-level points and caveats: Blood from ankylosing spondylitis patients appeared to carry a characteristic roughly eight-variant TCR beta motif. Clones tied to disease were said to be significantly enriched in matched ankylosing spondylitis synovial fluid.

The chain couples TRBV7-2 to TRBJ2-7, with 10 bases fitting TRBD2. Sequencing was performed on blood, either unsorted or a sorted T cell fraction (not recorded which). The sequence was collected from a female donor with ankylosing spondylitis or in good health (not recorded which). The CDR3 coding sequence is TGTGCCAGCAGCCCAGCGGGAGGGCGAGTAGGCTACGAGCAGTACTTC. Translation gives CASSPAGGRVGYEQYF.